Listed here are 23 T cell receptor beta chains from one sample, sequenced in a study of Tregs in tolerant kidney transplant recipients. The repertoire was sequenced with immunoSEQ multiplex PCR; TCRdb's copy has only in-frame clones and lacks some. This table holds tens of thousands of clones, roughly nine tenths found once. The source material was Tregs from blood. These receptors were collected from a human donor in good health.

CDR3 DNA: TGTGCCAGCAGCTTAGCTGGGGCCAACGTCCTGACTTTC. The encoded protein is CASSLAGANVLTF. The chain has TRBV11-2 and TRBJ2-6, with D uncertain. Trimming took off 1 base at V and 2 bases at J, with 0 bases between the two ends. This CDR3 spans 13 amino acids. CDR1 is SGHAT, CDR2 FQNNGV, per germline.

V gene TRBV29-1 combines with J gene TRBJ2-1, with TRBD2 identical over 10 bases. V lost 6 bases, J lost 4 bases, and 3 bases stayed unmatched. Germline V CDR1 and CDR2: SQVTM, ANQGSEA. CDR3 length equals 13 residues. CDR3 sequence: CSVSGGAYNEQFF. The CDR3 region has the DNA TGCAGCGTGAGCGGGGGGGCTTACAATGAGCAGTTCTTC.

The chain joins TRBV27 to TRBJ2-7; TRBD1 is a possible D gene (5 bases). Trimming shortened V by 8 bases and J by 2 bases, and 7 bases separated the two germline ends. Germline CDR1 and CDR2: MNHEY and SMNVEV (reference sequence). The CDR3 extends over 11 amino acids. The CDR3 reads CASRRAYEQYF. The DNA for the CDR3 is TGTGCCAGCCGCAGGGCCTACGAGCAGTACTTC.

This clone came up once. The genes are TRBV27 and TRBJ1-4; 7 nucleotides line up with TRBD1. The CDR3 has 16 amino acids. V shed 1 base, J shed 8 bases, and the junction held 10 bases outside the gene matches. Per germline, CDR1 MNHEY and CDR2 SMNVEV (reference sequence). The CDR3 loop reads CASSLWVAGGREKLFF. The DNA for the CDR3 is TGTGCCAGCAGTTTATGGGTCGCAGGGGGTCGGGAAAAACTGTTTTTT.

The chain links TRBV19 to TRBJ1-5; TRBD1 is a possible D gene (6 bases). CDR1 is LNHDA and CDR2 is SQIVND in the germline V gene (reference sequence). The CDR3 loop spans 12 amino acids. V was pared by 6 bases and J by 7 bases, with 10 bases between. In DNA form, the CDR3 reads TGTGCCAGTAGACAGGGAGAACAGCCCCAGCATTTT. It codes for CASRQGEQPQHF.

The J gene is TRBJ2-3, the V gene TRBV19; 9 bases line up with TRBD2. The J segment lost 2 bases and the V segment lost 5 bases, leaving 11 bases of the junction unmatched. The CDR3 sequence is 17 residues long. The V gene's germline CDR1 is LNHDA and CDR2 SQIVND (reference sequence). This CDR3 reads CASSPYLLAGLTDTQYF. The CDR3 nucleotides are TGTGCCAGTAGTCCCTACTTGCTAGCGGGGCTCACAGATACGCAGTATTTT.

The chain employs TRBV7-9 and TRBJ2-1, with 9 bases that match TRBD2. The ends lost 4 bases at V and 8 bases at J; junction bases unmatched: 9. The CDR3 consists of 15 residues. The germline CDR1 and CDR2 sequences are SEHNR and FQNEAQ (reference sequence). The CDR3 DNA sequence: TGTGCCAGCAGCTACGCGGGGGGGCGAAGCTATGAGCAGTTCTTC. Its protein product is CASSYAGGRSYEQFF.

The rearrangement joins TRBV28 to TRBJ1-2, with unresolved D. This CDR3 spans 12 amino acids. The V end lost 2 bases, the J end lost 5 bases, and 6 bases lay between the germline ends. Germline values: CDR1 MDHEN, CDR2 SYDVKM. CDR3 bases: TGTGCCAGCAGTTTACGAGGGTATGGCTACACCTTC. Residues: CASSLRGYGYTF.

The V and J genes are TRBV7-2 and TRBJ2-3; 10 positions match TRBD2. Germline V gene data show CDR1 as SGHTA and CDR2 as FQGNSA. Germline trimming cut 0 bases from V and 1 base from J; bases unmatched to any gene: 4. CDR3 length: 17 amino acids. This CDR3 reads CASSLALAGVRTDTQYF. CDR3 bases: TGTGCCAGCAGCTTAGCCCTAGCGGGGGTACGCACAGATACGCAGTATTTT. Filled out from reference TRBV7-2 and TRBJ2-3, the complete variable domain reads GAGVSQSPSNKVTEKGKDVELRCDPISGHTALYWYRQSLGQGLEFLIYFQGNSAPDKSGLPSDRFSAERTGGSVSTLTIQRTQQEDSAVYLCASSLALAGVRTDTQYFGPGTRLTVL.

V usage is TRBV4-1 and J usage is TRBJ2-4; 9 nucleotides line up with TRBD1. V trimming: 1 base; J trimming: 0 bases; junction bases outside the gene matches: 7. The CDR3 length is 18 residues. In germline, CDR1 is MGHRA, CDR2 YSYEKL. CDR3 nucleotides: TGCGCCAGCAGCCAAGGGACAGGGGCGTATATAGCCAAAAACATTCAGTACTTC. It specifies CASSQGTGAYIAKNIQYF.

The chain links TRBV19 to TRBJ1-3, with TRBD1 matching over 8 bases. The V gene end was trimmed by 5 bases and the J gene end by 4 bases; junction bases not matched to a gene: 10. Germline lookup yields CDR1 LNHDA and CDR2 SQIVND (reference sequence). The CDR3 has 16 residues. This CDR3 reads CASSGSQGASGNTIYF. CDR3 DNA sequence: TGTGCCAGTAGTGGGTCCCAGGGGGCCTCAGGAAACACCATATATTTT.

The rearrangement uses TRBV19 and TRBJ2-7; TRBD1 agrees at 8 bases. The V gene end was trimmed by 4 bases and the J gene end by 4 bases; junction bases not matched to a gene: 3. The CDR3 totals 13 residues. Germline V gene sequence: CDR1 LNHDA, CDR2 SQIVND (reference sequence). The CDR3 loop is CASSTDRGYEQYF. The CDR3 DNA follows: TGTGCCAGTAGTACCGACAGGGGTTACGAGCAGTACTTC.

This chain connects TRBV5-1 to TRBJ2-2; 7 bases agree with TRBD2. The CDR3 is 16 residues long. CDR1 and CDR2 (germline): SGHRS, YFSETQ. Germline trimming cut 3 bases from V and 6 bases from J; bases unmatched to any gene: 11. The chain's CDR3 is CASSSGTTVGSGELFF. CDR3 bases: TGCGCCAGCAGCTCCGGGACTACGGTCGGCTCCGGGGAGCTGTTTTTT.

The chain has TRBV14 and TRBJ1-3; D uncertain. Looked up from germline, CDR1 is SGHDN and CDR2 is FVKESK. The V and J ends lost 1 base and 4 bases respectively, with 14 bases between them. CDR3 length equals 16 residues. The CDR3: CASSQGLAPGGNTIYF. The CDR3 region has the DNA TGTGCCAGCAGCCAAGGGCTCGCCCCGGGGGGAAACACCATATATTTT.

The chain employs TRBV5-1 and TRBJ1-2; no definite D call. Germline CDR1 reads SGHRS; CDR2 reads YFSETQ. The germline V and J ends were trimmed by 1 base and 8 bases, with 18 bases remaining between them. CDR3 length: 15 residues. CDR3 coding DNA: TGCGCCAGCAGCTTGACGGACCCGGGCTTAGGGGGCTACACCTTC. Its protein is CASSLTDPGLGGYTF.

The rearrangement links TRBV2 to TRBJ2-7, with D perhaps matching TRBD1 or TRBD2 (5 bases each). Germline CDR1 SNHLY, CDR2 FYNNEI. The CDR3 has 14 residues. V gave up 4 bases and J gave up 4 bases, with 14 bases separating them. The CDR3 coding sequence is TGTGCCAGCAGTGGCCTTGGGGGAGAGTACGAGCAGTACTTC. This translates into CASSGLGGEYEQYF.

This chain links TRBV13 with TRBJ2-1; TRBD2 aligns across 7 bases. This CDR3 is built from 15 residues. J lost 2 bases, V lost 1 base, and 2 bases had no gene match. Germline CDR1 and CDR2: PRHDT and FYEKMQ (reference sequence). The CDR3 DNA reads TGTGCCAGCAGCTTAGAGGGGAGGGCCTACAATGAGCAGTTCTTC. Amino acids: CASSLEGRAYNEQFF.

This clone was counted a single time. This chain's CDR3 is CAWNGAGNTGELFF. For the CDR3, the DNA is TGTGCCTGGAATGGGGCAGGAAACACCGGGGAGCTGTTTTTT. The chain employs TRBV30 and TRBJ2-2; tentatively, D is TRBD1 (5 bases). CDR3 length: 14 residues. The germline gives CDR1 GTSNPN, CDR2 SVGIG (reference sequence). V lost 4 bases and J lost 2, with 11 bases in between.

This rearrangement joins TRBV6-1 to TRBJ2-4, with D unresolved. V shed 6 bases and J shed 0 bases, with 12 bases lying between them. The length of the CDR3 is 15 residues. The germline V gene has CDR1 MNHNS and CDR2 SASEGT. The chain's CDR3 is CASRLGLLAKNIQYF. Here the CDR3 DNA reads TGTGCCAGCAGGTTAGGTTTACTAGCCAAAAACATTCAGTACTTC.

V is TRBV6-5 and J is TRBJ1-1, with TRBD1 as a possible D gene (6 bases). Trimming removed 5 bases at V and 5 bases at J, with 18 bases between. This CDR3 contains 15 residues. Germline assignment: CDR1 MNHEY and CDR2 SVGAGI. The CDR3 is CASSLNPGVRTEAFF. DNA for the CDR3: TGTGCCAGCAGTCTAAACCCAGGGGTTCGGACTGAAGCTTTCTTT.

The chain links TRBV7-9 to TRBJ2-1; 8 bases fit TRBD2. V gave up 3 bases and J gave up 9 bases; unmatched junction bases: 7. Germline CDR1 reads SEHNR; CDR2 reads FQNEAQ (reference sequence). The CDR3 consists of 14 residues. The CDR3 region has the DNA TGTGCCAGCAGCTTGTTTGGTCGGGAGGGTGAGCAGTTCTTC. Residues: CASSLFGREGEQFF. The full variable domain, completed using reference TRBV7-9 and TRBJ2-1, is DTGVSQNPRHKITKRGQNVTFRCDPISEHNRLYWYRQTLGQGPEFLTYFQNEAQLEKSRLLSDRFSAERPKGSFSTLEIQRTEQGDSAMYLCASSLFGREGEQFFGPGTRLTVL.

This rearrangement joins TRBV5-1 to TRBJ1-3; 8 bases line up with TRBD1. Germline V gene sequence: CDR1 SGHRS, CDR2 YFSETQ. This CDR3 region has 16 residues. J lost 1 base, V lost 5 bases, and 8 bases had no gene match. The CDR3 is CASRYQTGESGNTIYF. In nucleotides, the CDR3 is TGCGCCAGCAGGTATCAGACAGGGGAGTCTGGAAACACCATATATTTT.

In this sample, this clone turned up once. This rearrangement joins TRBV6-5 to TRBJ2-3; 8 bases are a match to TRBD1. The V gene's germline CDR1 is MNHEY and CDR2 SVGAGI. This CDR3 is 14 amino acids long. Trimming took 6 bases from V and 3 from J; bases not matched to a gene: 5. The CDR3 nucleotides are TGTGCCAGCAGGCGGACAGGGAAAACAGATACGCAGTATTTT. Encoded protein: CASRRTGKTDTQYF.